These 10 T cell receptor beta chains came from one sample sequenced in a study of blood T cell repertoires in COVID-19 (dated by TCRdb to 2020 to 2022). The library was made by the immunoSEQ multiplex PCR assay. This is the immuneACCESS table as TCRdb keeps it, with only in-frame sequences that have V and J called. A part of the clones is gone; compared with another copy, unresolved V genes explain less than half, and the rest is unexplained. Counted in this sample were 150,000 to 200,000 clones; approximately 83% of them appeared once. In total, the top ten clones hold 3.3% of the sample. The sample comprised peripheral blood. The receptors derive from a man aged 60 to 69 with acute or convalescent COVID-19.

This chain joins TRBV5-5 and TRBJ2-7, with 15 bases lining up with TRBD2. V lost 4 bases, J lost 3 bases, and 8 bases stayed unmatched. CDR1 SGHKS and CDR2 YYEKEE come from the germline V gene (reference sequence). The CDR3 totals 17 residues. The CDR3 DNA reads as TGTGCCAGCAGCCACGGGACTAGCGGGAGGCCTCTCTACGAGCAGTACTTC. Translating gives CASSHGTSGRPLYEQYF. The full variable domain, completed using reference TRBV5-5 and TRBJ2-7, is DAGVTQSPTHLIKTRGQQVTLRCSPISGHKSVSWYQQVLGQGPQFIFQYYEKEERGRGNFPDRFSARQFPNYSSELNVNALLLGDSALYLCASSHGTSGRPLYEQYFGPGTRLTVT.

This sequence joins TRBV5-4 and TRBJ1-4, with unresolved D. The CDR3 extends over 13 amino acids. V lost 0 bases, J lost 4 bases, and 4 bases lay in between. Germline V lookup: CDR1 SGHNT, CDR2 YYREEE (reference sequence). The CDR3 is CASSLAVNEKLFF. The CDR3, as DNA: TGTGCCAGCAGCTTGGCCGTTAATGAAAAACTGTTTTTT.

This chain links TRBV5-1 with TRBJ1-4, with TRBD1 matching 7 bases. From germline, CDR1 is SGHRS and CDR2 YFSETQ. The CDR3 is 16 residues long. Trimming at V came to 3 bases and at J to 5 bases, leaving 10 bases not matched to a gene. The CDR3 loop reads CASSSEPSGQNEKLFF. The CDR3 DNA reads as TGCGCCAGCAGCTCTGAGCCATCGGGACAGAATGAAAAACTGTTTTTT.

This chain connects TRBV27 to TRBJ2-1; D gene uncertain. V lost 1 base, J lost 0 bases, and 7 bases lay in between. This CDR3 comprises 15 residues. Germline V CDR1 and CDR2: MNHEY, SMNVEV (reference sequence). The CDR3 DNA is TGTGCCAGCAGTTTATTTAAGAGCTCCTACAATGAGCAGTTCTTC. Residues: CASSLFKSSYNEQFF.

The rearrangement uses TRBV6-6 and TRBJ2-3; TRBD2 agrees at 12 bases. The CDR3 consists of 17 residues. The germline CDR1 and CDR2 sequences are MNHNY and SVGAGI (reference sequence). With 5 bases clipped from V and 2 bases from J, the junction kept 8 bases outside the gene matches. The CDR3 here is CASSPTSGSGSTDTQYF. DNA of the CDR3: TGTGCCAGCAGTCCGACTAGCGGGAGTGGGTCCACAGATACGCAGTATTTT.

The rearrangement uses TRBV14 and TRBJ2-7; 11 bases agree with TRBD2. The CDR3 runs 16 residues. The V segment lost 1 base and the J segment 4 bases; nucleotides outside the gene matches: 6. Per the germline V gene, CDR1 is SGHDN and CDR2 is FVKESK. The CDR3 DNA follows: TGTGCCAGCAGCCAAGTTTCTAGCGGGAGGACGTACGAGCAGTACTTC. Translated, it gives CASSQVSSGRTYEQYF.

The chain uses TRBV18 and TRBJ2-3; D uncertain. CDR1 KGHSH and CDR2 LQKENI come from the germline V gene. The CDR3 loop spans 15 amino acids. V lost 6 bases, J lost 2 bases, and 15 bases lay in between. The CDR3 is CASSLLSLPTDTQYF. The CDR3 coding sequence is TGTGCCAGCTCGCTACTAAGTCTGCCCACAGATACGCAGTATTTT. The variable domain in full, with the rest retrieved from reference TRBV18 and TRBJ2-3, is NAGVMQNPRHLVRRRGQEARLRCSPMKGHSHVYWYRQLPEEGLKFMVYLQKENIIDESGMPKERFSAEFPKEGPSILRIQQVVRGDSAAYFCASSLLSLPTDTQYFGPGTRLTVL.

The rearrangement joins TRBV5-1 to TRBJ1-2; TRBD1 aligns across 7 bases. The germline V gene has CDR1 SGHRS and CDR2 YFSETQ. The junction had 2 bases not matched to a gene; V was cut back by 1 base and J by 5 bases. The CDR3 consists of 13 residues. The CDR3, as DNA: TGCGCCAGCAGCTTGACAGGGGAATATGGCTACACCTTC. Translation: CASSLTGEYGYTF.

This clone appeared a single time. The chain is built from TRBV10-3 and TRBJ2-2; D not resolved. Germline CDR1 reads ENHRY; CDR2 reads SYGVKD. This CDR3 spans 14 amino acids. Trimming removed 6 bases from V and 0 bases from J, with 8 bases in between. The chain's CDR3 is CAIRTGTNTGELFF. DNA for the CDR3: TGTGCCATCAGGACGGGTACGAACACCGGGGAGCTGTTTTTT.

The table lists this clone with a count of one. The gene calls are TRBV7-9 and TRBJ2-7, with TRBD1 as a possible D gene (6 bases). Per the germline V gene, CDR1 is SEHNR and CDR2 is FQNEAQ (reference sequence). Deletions cut 9 bases from V and 2 bases from J, with 14 bases between. The CDR3 runs to 13 residues. The chain's CDR3 is CARRGDKTYEQYF. For the CDR3, the DNA is TGTGCCAGACGAGGGGACAAGACCTACGAGCAGTACTTC.